A selection of T cell receptor beta chains follows, all from one sample in a study of cytomegalovirus exposure and HLA in healthy donors. Method: immunoSEQ multiplex PCR; TCRdb's copy keeps in-frame clones and lacks some. The top ten hold under 3% of the sample, which has roughly 280,000 clones, more than 55% seen once. Sequenced sample: PBMCs. The receptors derive from a female donor in good health and CMV-seronegative. CDR3s include the opening cysteine and the closing phenylalanine or tryptophan. D genes are given only for firm matches. Clone size appears in some rows only: once, few, many, or a class for an expanded clone.

>NA|once|TRBV18|TRBJ2-3
TGTGCCAGCTCACCGTGGCGGAAGGAGAGCACAGATACGCAGTATTTT
CASSPWRKESTDTQYF
>NA|NA|TRBV10-3|TRBJ2-5
TGTGCCATCATGAACGGGTACCAAGAGACCCAGTACTTC
CAIMNGYQETQYF
>NA|NA|TRBV7-9|TRBJ1-1
TGTGCCAGCAGCTTAGCGCTGTACAGGAACACTGAAGCTTTCTTT
CASSLALYRNTEAFF
>TRBD2|NA|TRBV6-1|TRBJ2-3
TGTGCATCGCTAGCGGTTAGCACAGATACGCAGTATTTT
CASLAVSTDTQYF
>NA|few|TRBV21-1|TRBJ2-7
TGTGCCAGCTTACGGGGGATCCACTGGAGCTCCTACGAGCAGTACTTC
CASLRGIHWSSYEQYF
>TRBD2|NA|TRBV7-9|TRBJ2-2
TGTGCCAGCAGCTTACGGCCCGGGAGGGACACCGGGGAGCTGTTTTTT
CASSLRPGRDTGELFF
>NA|NA|TRBV19|TRBJ1-1
TGTGCCAGTAGTATGTACGGGGGGGCTGAAGCTTTCTTT
CASSMYGGAEAFF
>TRBD2|NA|TRBV11-2|TRBJ2-1
TGTGCCAGCAGCCCAACCGGGACTAGTAGGAATGAGCAGTTCTTC
CASSPTGTSRNEQFF
>TRBD1|once|TRBV5-1|TRBJ1-2
TGCGCCAGCAACCCCTCTACCACAGGGGGGTATGGCTACACCTTC
CASNPSTTGGYGYTF
>NA|NA|TRBV6-5|TRBJ2-3
TGTGCCAGCAGTTACTCGATCGGAGTCTCAGATACGCAGTATTTT
CASSYSIGVSDTQYF
>TRBD2|NA|TRBV5-1|TRBJ2-1
TGCGCCAGCAGCTCCCTGAGCGGGAGATCCCTCCATGAGCAGTTCTTC
CASSSLSGRSLHEQFF
>TRBD2|NA|TRBV30|TRBJ2-3
TGTGCCTGGATGGGGACTAGCTACGGCAGGGATACGCAGTATTTT
CAWMGTSYGRDTQYF
>NA|few|TRBV7-9|TRBJ2-7
TGTTCCAGCAGCTTAACTGCCTCCTACGAGCAGTACTTC
CSSSLTASYEQYF
>TRBD1|NA|TRBV9|TRBJ2-7
TGTGCCAGCAGCCCGTGGGACAGGGCCAGCGAGCAGTACTTC
CASSPWDRASEQYF
>TRBD2|NA|TRBV6-5|TRBJ2-3
TGTGCCAGCAGTTGGGGGGTGGGAGGGCCAGATACGCAGTATTTT
CASSWGVGGPDTQYF
>TRBD1|NA|TRBV7-8|TRBJ2-5
TGTGCCAGCAGCTCCGACAGGGGGCGGGAGACCCAGTACTTC
CASSSDRGRETQYF
>NA|NA|TRBV9|TRBJ1-4
TGTGCCAGCAGCGTAGGGGAGGAAAAACTGTTTTTT
CASSVGEEKLFF
>NA|NA|TRBV30|TRBJ1-3
TGTGCCTGGAGTCGGGGAGCTGGAAACACCATATATTTT
CAWSRGAGNTIYF
>NA|NA|TRBV7-9|TRBJ2-5
TGTTCCAGCAGCTTCACCGTGCGGGGAGAGACCCAGTACTTC
CSSSFTVRGETQYF
>TRBD2|NA|TRBV6-5|TRBJ2-1
TGTGCCAGCAGTTACAAGGTAGCGGGAATTAATGAGCAGTTCTTC
CASSYKVAGINEQFF
>TRBD1|few|TRBV29-1|TRBJ2-7
TGCAGCGCCCTCCCCGGGACAGGCTACGAGCAGTACTTC
CSALPGTGYEQYF
>TRBD1|NA|TRBV25-1|TRBJ1-2
TGTGCCAGCAGTGGGACTCGACAGGGGAAGGATGGCTACACCTTC
CASSGTRQGKDGYTF
>NA|NA|TRBV6-6|TRBJ2-7
TGTGCCAGCAGTTACCGTCCGGAGGAGCAGTACTTC
CASSYRPEEQYF
>NA|NA|TRBV7-2|TRBJ2-7
TGTGCCAGCAGCTTCAGGCAGGGCATTAAGGAGCAGTACTTC
CASSFRQGIKEQYF
>NA|few|TRBV6-4|TRBJ1-1
TGTGCCAGCAGTCCGGAAGGGGGCACTGAAGCTTTCTTT
CASSPEGGTEAFF
>NA|NA|TRBV7-2|TRBJ1-3
TGTGCCAGCAGCTCCGGACAGGGAAACACCATATATTTT
CASSSGQGNTIYF
>TRBD1|once|TRBV6-5|TRBJ2-7
TGTGCCAGCTGGCTCGCCGGGACAGGAACCTACGAGCAGTACTTC
CASWLAGTGTYEQYF